What follows are 29 T cell receptor beta chains derived from one specimen sequenced in a study of CD8 T cells in ankylosing spondylitis. TCRdb used MiXCR to reprocess the 5' RACE reads, holding one entry per CDR3 protein. Of 250,000 or so distinct CDR3 sequences in the sample, under 30% are singletons; the top ten hold about 0.6%. The material sequenced was blood, either unsorted or a sorted T cell fraction (not recorded which). Receptor source: a male donor with ankylosing spondylitis or in good health (not recorded which).

This clonotype came up many times. The chain has TRBV10-3 and TRBJ2-7; TRBD2 might be the D (6 bases). V gave up 9 bases and J gave up 5 bases, with 11 bases separating them. Germline assignment: CDR1 ENHRY and CDR2 SYGVKD. This CDR3 region has 11 residues. The CDR3, as DNA: TGTGCCATAACATCGGGGGACGAGCAGTACTTC. Its translation: CAITSGDEQYF.

This clonotype turned up a few times. The chain is built from TRBV12-3 or TRBV12-4 and TRBJ2-1; the match to TRBD2 covers 7 bases. Losses at the gene ends were 6 bases for V and 6 bases for J; bases not matched to a gene: 11. The CDR3 is 15 residues long. The CDR3 loop is CASRARGLGSNEQFF. CDR3 coding DNA: TGTGCCAGCAGAGCGCGGGGGTTGGGTAGCAATGAGCAGTTCTTC.

This clonotype was found a few times. This chain uses TRBV6-5 with TRBJ2-5; 9 bases align to TRBD2. This CDR3 comprises 16 residues. Germline V gives CDR1 MNHEY, CDR2 SVGAGI. With V trimmed by 0 bases and J by 6 bases, 8 bases remained unmatched. The CDR3: CASSYSAGTSLQTQYF. The DNA of the CDR3 is TGTGCCAGCAGTTACTCTGCCGGGACTAGCTTACAGACCCAGTACTTC.

The table lists this clonotype with many counts. The genes are TRBV6-1 and TRBJ2-1, with 10 bases fitting TRBD1. The CDR3 runs to 16 residues. Germline CDR1 reads MNHNS; CDR2 reads SASEGT. Trimming took 9 bases from V and 6 from J; bases not matched to a gene: 14. CDR3 sequence: CASGRRGQGRVNEQFF. The CDR3 DNA reads as TGTGCCAGTGGGCGTCGGGGACAGGGGAGGGTCAATGAGCAGTTCTTC.

The V call is TRBV10-3, the J call TRBJ2-5; TRBD2 aligns across 9 bases. The junction had 10 bases not matched to a gene; V was cut back by 11 bases and J by 0 bases. This CDR3 is 15 amino acids long. Germline V gene lookup returns CDR1 ENHRY and CDR2 SYGVKD. The CDR3 loop reads CALMTGTSNQETQYF. For the CDR3, the DNA is TGTGCCCTAATGACCGGGACTAGCAACCAAGAGACCCAGTACTTC.

The chain employs TRBV5-1 and TRBJ2-2; tentatively, D is TRBD2 (5 bases). The CDR3 is 14 residues long. Trimming pared 4 bases from V and 7 bases from J, leaving 14 bases between. The germline CDR1 and CDR2 sequences are SGHRS and YFSETQ. CDR3 sequence (DNA): TGCGCCAGCAGCGTAGCGTGGCGTGACGGGGAGCTGTTTTTT. It is translated as CASSVAWRDGELFF.

This clonotype was counted many times. The chain recombines TRBV12-3 or TRBV12-4 with TRBJ2-1, with D possibly being TRBD2 (7 bases). The CDR3 length is 14 residues. V was cut by 3 bases and J by 6 bases, with 12 bases left in between. CDR3: CASSFRGGSNEQFF. In DNA form, the CDR3 reads TGTGCCAGCAGTTTTAGGGGGGGTAGCAATGAGCAGTTCTTC.

This clonotype occurred many times. The rearrangement uses TRBV5-1 and TRBJ1-5; a possible D gene is TRBD1 (5 bases). This CDR3 has 13 residues. V lost 4 bases and J lost 5, with 10 bases in between. Germline CDR1 is SGHRS and CDR2 is YFSETQ. CDR3 in amino acids: CASSVRGDQPQHF. CDR3 nucleotides: TGCGCCAGCAGCGTCCGGGGGGATCAGCCCCAGCATTTT. Based on the CDR3 plus reference TRBV5-1 and TRBJ1-5, the full variable domain is KAGVTQTPRYLIKTRGQQVTLSCSPISGHRSVSWYQQTPGQGLQFLFEYFSETQRNKGNFPGRFSGRQFSNSRSEMNVSTLELGDSALYLCASSVRGDQPQHFGDGTRLSIL.

This rearrangement joins TRBV19 to TRBJ2-7, with D uncertain. Germline CDR1 is LNHDA and CDR2 is SQIVND (reference sequence). The V and J ends lost 1 base and 1 base respectively, with 8 bases between them. This CDR3 region has 14 residues. The CDR3 DNA reads as TGTGCCAGTAGTATAGGGGCGCCGTCCTACGAGCAGTACTTC. It codes for CASSIGAPSYEQYF.

The chain employs TRBV2 and TRBJ1-5; D is perhaps TRBD1 (6 bases). The V gene lost 5 bases and the J gene lost 5 bases, with 19 bases spanning the gap. CDR1 and CDR2 from the germline V gene are SNHLY and FYNNEI. There are 16 residues in the CDR3. The CDR3 region is CASSSPRGAGDQPQHF. CDR3 DNA sequence: TGTGCCAGCAGTTCTCCCCGGGGGGCAGGGGATCAGCCCCAGCATTTT.

In its sample, this clonotype was seen a few times. The chain links TRBV20-1 to TRBJ1-4, with 10 positions matching TRBD1. The CDR3 covers 13 residues. The V gene end was trimmed by 6 bases and the J gene end by 8 bases; junction bases not matched to a gene: 6. Germline lookup yields CDR1 DFQATT and CDR2 SNEGSKA (reference sequence). As DNA, the CDR3 is TGCAGTGCCCCCGGACAGGGGGGGGAAAAACTGTTTTTT. It is translated as CSAPGQGGEKLFF.

The CDR3 nucleotides read TGTGCCAGCAGCCACCACAGGGGCCCTAAGGACAATGAGCAGTTCTTC. This gives the protein CASSHHRGPKDNEQFF. V gene TRBV11-2 combines with J gene TRBJ2-1; 7 bases agree with TRBD1. Germline trimming cut 5 bases from V and 5 bases from J; bases unmatched to any gene: 12. The CDR3 is 16 residues long. The germline CDR1 and CDR2 sequences are SGHAT and FQNNGV.

This chain connects TRBV29-1 to TRBJ2-7, with D tentatively TRBD1 (7 bases). This CDR3 has 15 amino acids. From germline, CDR1 is SQVTM and CDR2 ANQGSEA. Trimming pared 6 bases from V and 0 bases from J, leaving 18 bases between. The CDR3 DNA is TGCAGCGTCGGGGCCAGGGGGGTGAGCTCCTACGAGCAGTACTTC. Translated: CSVGARGVSSYEQYF.

CDR3 residues: CASSEGQVNTGELFF. In nucleotides, the CDR3 is TGCGCCAGCAGTGAAGGACAGGTGAACACCGGGGAGCTGTTTTTT. The chain joins TRBV10-1 to TRBJ2-2; the match to TRBD1 covers 7 bases. The ends lost 3 bases at V and 1 base at J; junction bases unmatched: 2. Germline V gene sequence: CDR1 WNHNN, CDR2 SYGVQD (reference sequence). CDR3 length: 15 residues.

This clonotype has a single count. J is TRBJ2-5 and V is TRBV7-2, with D unresolved. This CDR3 spans 16 amino acids. V was clipped by 3 bases and J by 0 bases, with 14 bases between them. CDR1 is SGHTA, CDR2 FQGNSA, per germline. CDR3 in amino acids: CASSFQWTVYQETQYF. The DNA of the CDR3 is TGTGCCAGCAGCTTTCAATGGACGGTGTACCAAGAGACCCAGTACTTC.

This clonotype has just a few counts. The gene calls are TRBV20-1 and TRBJ2-7, with D maybe TRBD2 (7 bases). Per germline, CDR1 DFQATT and CDR2 SNEGSKA (reference sequence). The V end lost 4 bases, the J end lost 3 bases, and 13 bases lay between the germline ends. This CDR3 is built from 13 residues. CDR3 sequence reads: CSAMGRGRYEQYF. The CDR3 DNA sequence: TGCAGTGCTATGGGGCGGGGGCGCTACGAGCAGTACTTC.

This clonotype has just a few counts. The chain links TRBV10-3 to TRBJ2-7; tentatively, D is TRBD1 or TRBD2 (5 bases each). The CDR3 is 14 amino acids. V was shortened by 4 bases and J by 0 bases, with 10 bases between the two germline ends. The V gene's germline CDR1 is ENHRY and CDR2 SYGVKD. The CDR3 nucleotides read TGTGCCATCAGTGCCGGGACCTTCTCCTACGAGCAGTACTTC. Translating it yields CAISAGTFSYEQYF.

The chain employs TRBV10-3 and TRBJ2-7; D might be TRBD2 (6 bases). CDR1 is ENHRY and CDR2 is SYGVKD in the germline V gene. This CDR3 region has 14 residues. Deletions cut 6 bases from V and 4 bases from J, with 16 bases between. The CDR3 DNA reads as TGTGCCATCAGGTTCACGGCAGGAGGGTACGAGCAGTACTTC. Translation gives CAIRFTAGGYEQYF.

This clonotype appeared once. V and J are TRBV10-3 and TRBJ2-5, with 7 bases identical to TRBD2. CDR3 size: 15 residues. Looked up from germline, CDR1 is ENHRY and CDR2 is SYGVKD. V lost 3 bases and J lost 3; bases outside the gene matches: 7. The CDR3 loop is CAISEASRGEETQYF. For the CDR3, the DNA is TGTGCCATCAGTGAAGCTAGCCGGGGGGAAGAGACCCAGTACTTC.

V gene TRBV6-1 combines with J gene TRBJ1-5, with D unclear. The CDR3 extends over 15 amino acids. V lost 6 bases and J lost 2, with 14 bases in between. The germline V gene has CDR1 MNHNS and CDR2 SASEGT. CDR3 sequence (DNA): TGTGCCAGCAGGAGGGATCCCACGGGCAATCAGCCCCAGCATTTT. Its protein is CASRRDPTGNQPQHF.

The genes are TRBV23-1 and TRBJ2-5; TRBD2 matches 9 bases. TRBV23-1 carries the ORF label, with uncertain function. Trimming at V came to 2 bases and at J to 3 bases, leaving 13 bases not matched to a gene. This CDR3 is 18 amino acids long. The CDR3 DNA reads TGCGCCAGCAGTCAACCAACTAGCGGGCCCACCAGGGAAGAGACCCAGTACTTC. Translating gives CASSQPTSGPTREETQYF.

A few counts support this clonotype. The V and J genes are TRBV20-1 and TRBJ2-1; TRBD1 agrees at 8 bases. V shed 5 bases, J shed 9 bases, and the junction held 9 bases outside the gene matches. This CDR3 contains 13 residues. Germline CDR1 and CDR2: DFQATT and SNEGSKA (reference sequence). The CDR3, as DNA: TGCAGTGCTCCGAGCGACAGGGGCAGTGAGCAGTTCTTC. Translation: CSAPSDRGSEQFF.

About this clonotype: An end of the junction does not agree with germline; a read error may underlie this. This rearrangement joins TRBV29-1 to TRBJ2-1, with D perhaps matching TRBD1 (7 bases). CDR3 length: 12 amino acids. Germline-derived CDR1 and CDR2 are SQVTM and ANQGSEA. The CDR3, as DNA: TGCAGCGTCCAAAGAACTACAGGGGAGGAGGTCTTC. As protein: CSVQRTTGEEVF.

This clonotype was counted ten times or more. The CDR3 nucleotides are TGTGCCAGCAGCTCCGGGGTTCCGGGACATACGCAGTATTTT. Translating gives CASSSGVPGHTQYF. The genes are TRBV7-2 and TRBJ2-3; D possibly uses TRBD1 or TRBD2 (5 bases each). The CDR3 runs to 14 residues. The ends were cut back, 4 bases at V and 7 bases at J, with 15 bases in the middle. CDR1 is SGHTA, CDR2 FQGNSA, per germline.

The V gene is TRBV12-3 or TRBV12-4, the J gene TRBJ2-5; tentatively, D is TRBD2 (5 bases). V gave up 4 bases and J gave up 7 bases, with 16 bases separating them. The CDR3 length is 14 residues. The CDR3 protein is CASSSRHQGGTQYF. As DNA, the CDR3 is TGTGCCAGCAGTTCAAGGCACCAAGGAGGGACCCAGTACTTC.

The V gene is TRBV10-3, the J gene TRBJ2-7; D remains unclear. V lost 2 bases and J 2 bases, leaving 4 bases between the germline ends. The CDR3 contains 12 residues. Germline CDR1 and CDR2: ENHRY and SYGVKD. The DNA of the CDR3 is TGTGCCATCAGTGAGGCGGCCTACGAGCAGTACTTC. It is translated as CAISEAAYEQYF.

This clonotype occurred many times. CDR3 amino acids: CASSLAGVELSSYNEQFF. Here the CDR3 DNA reads TGCGCCAGCAGCTTGGCCGGGGTAGAACTGAGCTCCTACAATGAGCAGTTCTTC. This chain joins TRBV5-1 and TRBJ2-1; weak D call: TRBD2 (5 bases). The CDR3 covers 18 residues. Germline values: CDR1 SGHRS, CDR2 YFSETQ. V lost 0 bases, J lost 0 bases, and 16 bases lay in between.

This clonotype showed up many times. V usage is TRBV12-3 or TRBV12-4 and J usage is TRBJ1-1, with D perhaps TRBD1 (6 bases). The V end lost 6 bases, the J end lost 9 bases, and 11 bases lay between the germline ends. CDR3 size: 11 residues. The chain's CDR3 is CASSPDRKAFF. Written as DNA, the CDR3 is TGTGCCAGCAGCCCGGACAGAAAAGCTTTCTTT.

This clonotype was seen ten or more times. The chain recombines TRBV2 with TRBJ2-7, with a possible D match to TRBD1 (6 bases). The germline gives CDR1 SNHLY, CDR2 FYNNEI. This CDR3 comprises 11 residues. The ends were cut back, 7 bases at V and 6 bases at J, with 10 bases in the middle. CDR3: CASNLRGEQYF. CDR3 sequence (DNA): TGTGCCAGCAACCTCAGGGGCGAGCAGTACTTC.